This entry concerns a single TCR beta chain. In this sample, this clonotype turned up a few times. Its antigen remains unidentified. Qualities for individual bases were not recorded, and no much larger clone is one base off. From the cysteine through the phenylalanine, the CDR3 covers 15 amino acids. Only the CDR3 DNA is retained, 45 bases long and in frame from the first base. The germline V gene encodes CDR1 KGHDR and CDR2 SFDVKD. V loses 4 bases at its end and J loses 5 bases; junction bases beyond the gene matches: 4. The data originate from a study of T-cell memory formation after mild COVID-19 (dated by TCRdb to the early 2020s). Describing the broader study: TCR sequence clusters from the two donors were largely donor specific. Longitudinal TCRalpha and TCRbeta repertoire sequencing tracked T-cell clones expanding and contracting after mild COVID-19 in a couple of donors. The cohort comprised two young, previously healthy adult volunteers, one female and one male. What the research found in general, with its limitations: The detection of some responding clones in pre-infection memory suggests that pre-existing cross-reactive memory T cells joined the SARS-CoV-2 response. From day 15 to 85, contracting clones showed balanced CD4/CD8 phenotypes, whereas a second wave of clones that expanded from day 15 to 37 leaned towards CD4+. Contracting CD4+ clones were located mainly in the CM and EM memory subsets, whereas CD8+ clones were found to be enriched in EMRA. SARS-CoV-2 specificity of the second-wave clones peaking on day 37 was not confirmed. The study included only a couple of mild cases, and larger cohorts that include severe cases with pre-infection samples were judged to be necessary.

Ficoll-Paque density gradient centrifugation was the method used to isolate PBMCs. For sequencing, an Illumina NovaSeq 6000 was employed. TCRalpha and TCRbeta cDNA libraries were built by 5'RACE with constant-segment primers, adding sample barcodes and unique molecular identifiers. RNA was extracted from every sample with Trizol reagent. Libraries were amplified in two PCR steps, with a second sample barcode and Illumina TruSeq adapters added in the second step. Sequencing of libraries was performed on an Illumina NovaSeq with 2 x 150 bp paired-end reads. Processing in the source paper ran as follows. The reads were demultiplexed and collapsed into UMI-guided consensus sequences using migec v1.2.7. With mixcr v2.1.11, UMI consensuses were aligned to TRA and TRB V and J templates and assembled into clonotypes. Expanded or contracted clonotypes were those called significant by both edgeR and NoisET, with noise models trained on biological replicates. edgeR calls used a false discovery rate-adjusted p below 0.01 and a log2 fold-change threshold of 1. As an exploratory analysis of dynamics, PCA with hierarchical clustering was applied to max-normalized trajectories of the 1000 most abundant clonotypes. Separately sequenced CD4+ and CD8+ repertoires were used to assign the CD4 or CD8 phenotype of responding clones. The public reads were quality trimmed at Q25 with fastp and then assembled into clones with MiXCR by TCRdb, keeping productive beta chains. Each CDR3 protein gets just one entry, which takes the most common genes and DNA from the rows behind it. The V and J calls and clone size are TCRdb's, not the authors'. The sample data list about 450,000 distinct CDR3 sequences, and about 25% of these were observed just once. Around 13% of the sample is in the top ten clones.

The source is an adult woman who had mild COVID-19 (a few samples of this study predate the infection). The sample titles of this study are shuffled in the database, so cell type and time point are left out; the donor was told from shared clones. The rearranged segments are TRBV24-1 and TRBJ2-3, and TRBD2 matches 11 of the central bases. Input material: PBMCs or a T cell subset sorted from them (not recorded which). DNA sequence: TGTGCCACCAGTGACCGCGGGACTAGCGGAGATACGCAGTATTTT. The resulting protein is CATSDRGTSGDTQYF.